The 14 T cell receptor beta chains presented below share a single source sample, sequenced in a study of shared clonotypes between healthy human individuals. TCRdb's table, derived via immunoSEQ multiplex PCR, lists solely in-frame clones and lacks some. Here the sample spans 1.4 million or so clones, about 98.5% being singletons. The specimen was naive CD4+ T cells sorted from blood. The subset: CD45RA+ positively selected. The source of these receptors is a man younger than 45 in good health.

CDR3 nucleotide sequence: TGTGCCAGCAGCTTGGAGTATAATACGCAGTATTTT. It translates to CASSLEYNTQYF. V gene TRBV5-8 combines with J gene TRBJ2-3; D remains ambiguous. V dropped 0 bases and J dropped 7 bases, with 6 bases sitting between them. This CDR3 spans 12 amino acids. Germline V gene data show CDR1 as SGHTS and CDR2 as YDEGEE.

The V and J genes are TRBV6-5 and TRBJ2-5, with 7 bases lining up with TRBD1. V shed 6 bases, J shed 2 bases, and the junction held 0 bases outside the gene matches. Germline V gene data show CDR1 as MNHEY and CDR2 as SVGAGI. The CDR3 has 12 residues. The CDR3 is CASRGQQETQYF. The DNA for the CDR3 is TGTGCCAGCAGGGGACAGCAAGAGACCCAGTACTTC.

The chain has TRBV10-3 and TRBJ2-2, with 9 bases lining up with TRBD1. This CDR3 spans 16 amino acids. V shed 6 bases, J shed 4 bases, and the junction held 9 bases outside the gene matches. CDR1 and CDR2 from the germline V gene are ENHRY and SYGVKD. The CDR3 bases are TGTGCCATCAGCCCCGGGACAGGGATGTTCACCGGGGAGCTGTTTTTT. As protein: CAISPGTGMFTGELFF.

V gene TRBV6-6 combines with J gene TRBJ1-5; D is unresolved. This CDR3 spans 13 amino acids. CDR1 MNHNY and CDR2 SVGAGI come from the germline V gene (reference sequence). The ends were cut back, 6 bases at V and 4 bases at J, with 10 bases in the middle. CDR3 in DNA: TGTGCCAGCAGAAATGCGGGGAATCAGCCCCAGCATTTT. Translation gives CASRNAGNQPQHF.

V is TRBV2 and J is TRBJ2-5; tentative D call: TRBD1 (6 bases). The CDR3 runs to 17 residues. From germline, CDR1 is SNHLY and CDR2 FYNNEI. V lost 8 bases and J 5 bases, leaving 27 bases between the germline ends. CDR3 in DNA: TGTGCCAGCCCAGGGGCCGAGACTTACCCAGGGAGTGAGACCCAGTACTTC. Translating it yields CASPGAETYPGSETQYF.

V and J are TRBV30 and TRBJ2-5; D not certain. CDR1 GTSNPN and CDR2 SVGIG come from the germline V gene (reference sequence). This CDR3 has 13 residues. V was cut by 0 bases and J by 4 bases, with 9 bases left in between. DNA for the CDR3: TGTGCCTGGAGTGTACAAGGGTTAGAGACCCAGTACTTC. Residues: CAWSVQGLETQYF.

The chain joins TRBV7-2 to TRBJ1-3, with 7 bases matching TRBD1. The V gene end was trimmed by 3 bases and the J gene end by 6 bases; junction bases not matched to a gene: 8. Per the germline V gene, CDR1 is SGHTA and CDR2 is FQGNSA. CDR3 size: 15 residues. The CDR3 DNA reads as TGTGCCAGCAGCTTTTGGGGGACAGCGCTAAACACCATATATTTT. It encodes CASSFWGTALNTIYF. The full variable domain, in which reference TRBV7-2 and TRBJ1-3 provide the parts outside the CDR3, is GAGVSQSPSNKVTEKGKDVELRCDPISGHTALYWYRQSLGQGLEFLIYFQGNSAPDKSGLPSDRFSAERTGGSVSTLTIQRTQQEDSAVYLCASSFWGTALNTIYFGEGSWLTVV.

V gene TRBV10-3 combines with J gene TRBJ2-7, with a weak D call TRBD1 (5 bases). This CDR3 comprises 13 residues. Trimming took 6 bases from V and 1 from J, leaving 10 bases between them. Germline V CDR1 and CDR2: ENHRY, SYGVKD. Written as DNA, the CDR3 is TGTGCCATCAGATCGGACAAATCCTACGAGCAGTACTTC. This sequence encodes CAIRSDKSYEQYF.

The V gene is TRBV7-2, the J gene TRBJ2-7; TRBD2 aligns across 10 bases. Per the germline V gene, CDR1 is SGHTA and CDR2 is FQGNSA. The CDR3 spans 16 residues. Losses at the gene ends were 5 bases for V and 4 bases for J; bases not matched to a gene: 11. The CDR3 region is CASSPISGRAGYEQYF. DNA of the CDR3: TGTGCCAGCAGCCCCATAAGCGGGAGGGCGGGATACGAGCAGTACTTC.

The rearrangement uses TRBV14 and TRBJ2-7; 7 nucleotides line up with TRBD2. This CDR3 has 13 residues. CDR1 and CDR2 (germline): SGHDN, FVKESK. V lost 4 bases to trimming and J lost 3 bases; unmatched junction nucleotides: 3. In nucleotides, the CDR3 is TGTGCCAGCAGCCGGACTAGTAGCTACGAGCAGTACTTC. It specifies CASSRTSSYEQYF.

The gene calls are TRBV18 and TRBJ2-7; 11 nucleotides agree with TRBD2. Per germline, CDR1 KGHSH and CDR2 LQKENI. J lost 0 bases, V lost 5 bases, and 3 bases had no gene match. The CDR3 is 15 residues long. The CDR3 bases are TGTGCCAGCTCAATGACTAGCGGGGCCTCCTACGAGCAGTACTTC. Protein sequence: CASSMTSGASYEQYF.

This sequence joins TRBV27 and TRBJ1-5, with D perhaps matching TRBD1 (5 bases). Germline CDR1 reads MNHEY; CDR2 reads SMNVEV (reference sequence). Deletions cut 3 bases from V and 6 bases from J, with 12 bases between. This CDR3 is 14 amino acids long. In DNA form, the CDR3 reads TGTGCCAGCAGTTTGGTAGGGGTTGGTCAGCCCCAGCATTTT. It codes for CASSLVGVGQPQHF.

CDR3 DNA sequence: TGCGCCAGCACCCTAGCGGTCACCGGGGAGCTGTTTTTT. It encodes CASTLAVTGELFF. The V gene is TRBV5-1, the J gene TRBJ2-2; 7 nucleotides match TRBD2. Looked up from germline, CDR1 is SGHRS and CDR2 is YFSETQ. V dropped 6 bases and J dropped 4; count of bases not matched to a gene: 3. The CDR3 has 13 residues. Complete variable domain (other parts from reference TRBV5-1 and TRBJ2-2): KAGVTQTPRYLIKTRGQQVTLSCSPISGHRSVSWYQQTPGQGLQFLFEYFSETQRNKGNFPGRFSGRQFSNSRSEMNVSTLELGDSALYLCASTLAVTGELFFGEGSRLTVL.

This clone was seen only once. The rearrangement joins TRBV18 to TRBJ2-1, with D tentatively TRBD1 (5 bases). CDR3 length: 14 amino acids. The V end lost 8 bases, the J end lost 1 base, and 12 bases lay between the germline ends. The germline V gene has CDR1 KGHSH and CDR2 LQKENI. The CDR3 spells CASLGVRSYNEQFF. The CDR3 bases are TGTGCCAGCCTAGGGGTGAGGTCCTACAATGAGCAGTTCTTC.